These 3 T cell receptor beta chains were sequenced from one sample in a study of cytomegalovirus exposure and HLA in healthy donors. Primers: 60 Vbeta forward and 13 Jbeta reverse. Sequencing was performed with immunoSEQ multiplex PCR; in TCRdb, only in-frame clones are kept and a portion is missing. The sample lists over 150,000 clones, roughly four fifths occurring once. The sequenced material came from PBMCs. These receptors were obtained from a man between 45 and 60 years old in good health and CMV-seropositive.

CDR3 residues: CASSMGQVEEKLFF. The CDR3 DNA sequence: TGTGCCAGCTCGATGGGTCAGGTCGAGGAAAAACTGTTTTTT. The chain employs TRBV11-3 and TRBJ1-4; no definite D call. This CDR3 is built from 14 residues. Germline V gene sequence: CDR1 SGHNT, CDR2 YENEEA. The V and J ends lost 8 bases and 8 bases respectively, with 18 bases between them.

This chain joins TRBV10-3 and TRBJ1-1; 9 bases agree with TRBD1. In germline, CDR1 is ENHRY, CDR2 SYGVKD. This CDR3 is built from 16 residues. V trimming: 7 bases; J trimming: 0 bases; junction bases outside the gene matches: 9. CDR3 loop: CAIKPQGAGVNTEAFF. The CDR3 region has the DNA TGTGCCATCAAGCCACAGGGGGCTGGAGTGAACACTGAAGCTTTCTTT.

The CDR3 DNA is TGTGCCAGCTCACCCGGCCGGGCGGGAGAGCTAGTGCGCGAGCAGTACTTC. This encodes CASSPGRAGELVREQYF. The J gene is TRBJ2-7, the V gene TRBV18, with TRBD2 identical over 7 bases. The CDR3 runs 17 residues. J lost 6 bases, V lost 3 bases, and 17 bases had no gene match. CDR1 and CDR2 (germline): KGHSH, LQKENI. The full variable domain, rest sourced from reference TRBV18 and TRBJ2-7, is NAGVMQNPRHLVRRRGQEARLRCSPMKGHSHVYWYRQLPEEGLKFMVYLQKENIIDESGMPKERFSAEFPKEGPSILRIQQVVRGDSAAYFCASSPGRAGELVREQYFGPGTRLTVT.